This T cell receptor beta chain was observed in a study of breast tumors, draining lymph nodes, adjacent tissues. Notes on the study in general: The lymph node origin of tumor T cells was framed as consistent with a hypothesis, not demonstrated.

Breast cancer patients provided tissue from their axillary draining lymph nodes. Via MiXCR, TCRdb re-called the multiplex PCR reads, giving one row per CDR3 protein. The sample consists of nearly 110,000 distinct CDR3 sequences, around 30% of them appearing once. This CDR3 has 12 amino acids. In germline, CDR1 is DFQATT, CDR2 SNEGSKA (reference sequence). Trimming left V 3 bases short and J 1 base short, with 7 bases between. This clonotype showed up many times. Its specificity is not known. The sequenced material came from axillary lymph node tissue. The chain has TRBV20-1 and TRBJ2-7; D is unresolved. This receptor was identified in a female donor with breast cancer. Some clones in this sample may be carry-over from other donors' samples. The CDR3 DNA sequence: TGCAGTGCTAGGAGCCCTTCCTACGAGCAGTACTTC. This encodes CSARSPSYEQYF.